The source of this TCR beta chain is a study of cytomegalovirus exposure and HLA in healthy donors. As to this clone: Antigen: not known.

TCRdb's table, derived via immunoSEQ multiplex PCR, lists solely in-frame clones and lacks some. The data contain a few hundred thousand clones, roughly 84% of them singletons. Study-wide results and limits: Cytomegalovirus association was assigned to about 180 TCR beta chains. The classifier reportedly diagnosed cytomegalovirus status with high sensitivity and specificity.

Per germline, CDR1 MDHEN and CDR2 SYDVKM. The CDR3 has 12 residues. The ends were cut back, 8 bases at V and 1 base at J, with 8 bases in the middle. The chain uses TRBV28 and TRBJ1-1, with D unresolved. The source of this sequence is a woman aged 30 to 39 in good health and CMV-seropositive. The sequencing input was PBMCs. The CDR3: CASGLSNTEAFF. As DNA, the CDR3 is TGTGCCAGCGGACTGTCGAACACTGAAGCTTTCTTT. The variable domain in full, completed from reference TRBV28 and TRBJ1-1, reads DVKVTQSSRYLVKRTGEKVFLECVQDMDHENMFWYRQDPGLGLRLIYFSYDVKMKEKGDIPEGYSVSREKKERFSLILESASTNQTSMYLCASGLSNTEAFFGQGTRLTVV.